This TCR beta chain came from a study of CD8 T cells in ankylosing spondylitis. Findings of the study overall: Reactive arthritis synovial fluid and blood were previously reported to contain some motif variants. There was reportedly significant enrichment of clones that were disease-linked in matched ankylosing spondylitis synovial fluid.

Quantitative 5'-RACE with molecular barcodes produced the TCR beta libraries. TCRdb recomputed calls from the 5' RACE reads with MiXCR, one row per CDR3 protein. Of roughly 40,000 distinct CDR3 sequences listed, approximately 10% are singletons. Ten or more counts support this clonotype. Antigen: not known. This CDR3 contains 15 residues. Trimming removed 0 bases at V and 0 bases at J, with 12 bases between. From germline, CDR1 is DFQATT and CDR2 SNEGSKA (reference sequence). The sample comprised blood, either unsorted or a sorted T cell fraction (not recorded which). This clonotype originated in a male donor with ankylosing spondylitis or in good health (not recorded which). The rearrangement links TRBV20-1 to TRBJ2-7; D is unresolved. CDR3 coding DNA: TGCAGTGCTAGAGATAAGGGCACGGCCTCCTACGAGCAGTACTTC. This codes for CSARDKGTASYEQYF.